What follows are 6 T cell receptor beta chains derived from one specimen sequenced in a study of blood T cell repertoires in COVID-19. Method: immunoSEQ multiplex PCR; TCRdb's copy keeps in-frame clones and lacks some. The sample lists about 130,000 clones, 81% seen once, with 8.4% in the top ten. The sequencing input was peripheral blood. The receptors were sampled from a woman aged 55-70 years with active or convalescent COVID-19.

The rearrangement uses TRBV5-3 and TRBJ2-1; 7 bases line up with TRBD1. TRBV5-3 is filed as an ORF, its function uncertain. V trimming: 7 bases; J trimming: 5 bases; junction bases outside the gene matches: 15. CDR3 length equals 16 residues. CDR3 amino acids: CARSARRGRLDNEQFF. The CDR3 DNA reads TGTGCCAGATCCGCCCGCAGGGGGAGACTGGACAATGAGCAGTTCTTC.

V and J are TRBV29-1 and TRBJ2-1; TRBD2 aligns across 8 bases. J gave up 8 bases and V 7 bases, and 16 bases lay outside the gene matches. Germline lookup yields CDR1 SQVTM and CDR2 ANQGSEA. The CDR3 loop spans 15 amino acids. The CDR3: CSARYGTSGTDEQFF. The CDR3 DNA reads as TGCAGCGCCAGGTACGGGACTAGTGGGACGGATGAGCAGTTCTTC.

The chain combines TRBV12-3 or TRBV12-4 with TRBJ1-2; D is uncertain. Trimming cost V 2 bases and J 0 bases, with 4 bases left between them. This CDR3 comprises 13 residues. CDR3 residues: CASSLLSNYGYTF. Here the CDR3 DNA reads TGTGCCAGCAGTTTACTTTCTAACTATGGCTACACCTTC.

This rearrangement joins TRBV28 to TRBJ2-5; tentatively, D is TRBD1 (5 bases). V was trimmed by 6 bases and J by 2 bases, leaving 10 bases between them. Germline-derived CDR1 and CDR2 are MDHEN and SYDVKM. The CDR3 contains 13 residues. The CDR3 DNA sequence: TGTGCCAGCAGGGACACAGTACAAGAGACCCAGTACTTC. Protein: CASRDTVQETQYF.

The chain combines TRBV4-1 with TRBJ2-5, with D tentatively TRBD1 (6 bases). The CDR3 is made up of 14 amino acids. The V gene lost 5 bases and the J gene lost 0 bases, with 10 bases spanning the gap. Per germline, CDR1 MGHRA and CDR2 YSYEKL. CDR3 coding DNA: TGCGCCAGCAGCTTTGGACAGCACCAAGAGACCCAGTACTTC. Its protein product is CASSFGQHQETQYF.

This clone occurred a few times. This CDR3 reads CASSYSRPQGNQPQHF. The CDR3 DNA sequence: TGTGCCAGCAGTTACTCGAGACCCCAGGGCAATCAGCCCCAGCATTTT. The V call is TRBV6-5, the J call TRBJ1-5; D not certain. V was clipped by 0 bases and J by 2 bases, with 11 bases between them. Germline lookup yields CDR1 MNHEY and CDR2 SVGAGI. The CDR3 has 16 amino acids.